The entry that follows covers one T cell receptor beta chain sequence. One end of the junction is discordant with germline, which a read error may explain. This specimen comes from a study of T cell responses to AZD1222 COVID-19 vaccine. The protocol was immunoSEQ multiplex PCR, while the TCRdb copy is restricted to in-frame clones and leaves out a portion. Of about 170,000 clones in the sample, approximately 92% are singletons; the top ten hold about 1.6%. Source: peripheral blood, taken on day 0 of AZD1222 vaccination. The sequence was collected from an adult in good health.

CDR3 residues: CASSLADTQYF. For the CDR3, the DNA is TGTGCCAGCAGTTTAGCGGATACGCAGTATTTT. The V gene is TRBV7-2, the J gene TRBJ2-3; possibly TRBD2 for D (5 bases). This CDR3 contains 11 residues. Germline-derived CDR1 and CDR2 are SGHTA and FQGNSA.